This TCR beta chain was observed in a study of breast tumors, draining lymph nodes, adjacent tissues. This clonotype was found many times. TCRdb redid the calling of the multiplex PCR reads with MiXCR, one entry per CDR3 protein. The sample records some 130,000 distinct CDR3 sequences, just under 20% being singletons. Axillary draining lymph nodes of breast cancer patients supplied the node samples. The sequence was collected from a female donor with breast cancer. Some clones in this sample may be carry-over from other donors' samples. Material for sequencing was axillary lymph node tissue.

For the CDR3, the DNA is TGCGCCAGCAGGCCTCCCGGACAGGCAAGGGATGAGCAGTTCTTC. Protein product: CASRPPGQARDEQFF. The chain employs TRBV4-1 and TRBJ2-1; 7 bases are shared with TRBD1. This CDR3 is 15 amino acids long. The germline gives CDR1 MGHRA, CDR2 YSYEKL. The V segment lost 6 bases and the J segment 8 bases; nucleotides outside the gene matches: 13.